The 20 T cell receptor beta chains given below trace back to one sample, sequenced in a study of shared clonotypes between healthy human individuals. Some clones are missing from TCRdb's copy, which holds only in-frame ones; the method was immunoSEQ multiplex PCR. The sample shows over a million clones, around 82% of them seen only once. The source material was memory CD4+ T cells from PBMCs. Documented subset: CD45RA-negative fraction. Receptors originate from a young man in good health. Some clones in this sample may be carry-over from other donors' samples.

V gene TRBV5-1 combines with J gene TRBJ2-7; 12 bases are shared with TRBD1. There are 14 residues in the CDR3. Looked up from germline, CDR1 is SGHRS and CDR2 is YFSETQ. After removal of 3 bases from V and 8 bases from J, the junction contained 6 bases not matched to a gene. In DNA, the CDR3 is TGCGCCAGCAGCTCGGGACAGGGGGCGACCCAGCAGTACTTC. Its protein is CASSSGQGATQQYF.

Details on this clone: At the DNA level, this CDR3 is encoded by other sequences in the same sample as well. As DNA, the CDR3 is TGCAGCGTTGAACAGGGAGGGACTGAAGCTTTCTTT. Translated, it gives CSVEQGGTEAFF. This chain connects TRBV29-1 to TRBJ1-1; perhaps TRBD1 as D (5 bases). This CDR3 contains 12 residues. Trimming removed 2 bases from V and 5 bases from J, with 9 bases in between. Germline loops: CDR1 SQVTM, CDR2 ANQGSEA.

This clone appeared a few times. For the CDR3, the DNA is TGTGCCAGCTCAGACAGGGGAGGGACTGAAGCTTTCTTT. The encoded protein is CASSDRGGTEAFF. The gene calls are TRBV18 and TRBJ1-1; 8 bases fit TRBD1. Germline CDR1 reads KGHSH; CDR2 reads LQKENI. This CDR3 region has 13 residues. V lost 5 bases to trimming and J lost 5 bases; unmatched junction nucleotides: 4.

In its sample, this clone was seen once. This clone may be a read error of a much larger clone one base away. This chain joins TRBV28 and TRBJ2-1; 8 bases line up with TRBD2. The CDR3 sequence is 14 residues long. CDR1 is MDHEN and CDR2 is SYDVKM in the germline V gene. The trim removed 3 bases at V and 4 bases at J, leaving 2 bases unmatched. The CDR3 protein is CASSFGGRYNEQFF. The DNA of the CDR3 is TGTGCCAGCAGTTTCGGCGGGAGGTACAATGAGCAGTTCTTC.

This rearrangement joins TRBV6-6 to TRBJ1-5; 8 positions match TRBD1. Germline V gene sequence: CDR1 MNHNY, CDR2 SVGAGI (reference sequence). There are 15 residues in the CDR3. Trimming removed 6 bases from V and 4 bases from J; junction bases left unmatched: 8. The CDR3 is CASRDRDQANQPQHF. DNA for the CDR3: TGTGCCAGCAGGGACAGGGACCAAGCAAATCAGCCCCAGCATTTT.

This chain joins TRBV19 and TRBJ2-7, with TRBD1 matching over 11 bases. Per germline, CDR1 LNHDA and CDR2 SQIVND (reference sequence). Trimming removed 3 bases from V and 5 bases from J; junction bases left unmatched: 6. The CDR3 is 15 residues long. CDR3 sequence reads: CASSIGQGARDEQYF. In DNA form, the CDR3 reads TGTGCCAGTAGTATCGGACAGGGGGCGCGGGACGAGCAGTACTTC.

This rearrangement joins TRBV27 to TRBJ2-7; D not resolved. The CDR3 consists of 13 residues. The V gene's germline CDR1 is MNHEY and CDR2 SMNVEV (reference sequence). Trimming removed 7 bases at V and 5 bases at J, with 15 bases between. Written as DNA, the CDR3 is TGTGCCAGCATGACCGCGTGGTCCCACGAGCAGTACTTC. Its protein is CASMTAWSHEQYF.

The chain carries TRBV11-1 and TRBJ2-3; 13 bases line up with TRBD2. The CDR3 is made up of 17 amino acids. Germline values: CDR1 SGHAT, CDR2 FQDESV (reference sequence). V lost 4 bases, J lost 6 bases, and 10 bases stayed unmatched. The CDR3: CASSSPRTSGSGDTQYF. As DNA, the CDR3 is TGTGCCAGCAGCTCACCCCGGACTAGCGGGAGTGGGGATACGCAGTATTTT.

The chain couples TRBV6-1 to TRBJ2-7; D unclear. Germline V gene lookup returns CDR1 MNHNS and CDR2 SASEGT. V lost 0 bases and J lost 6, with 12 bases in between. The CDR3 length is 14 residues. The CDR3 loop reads CASSEAVWVSEQYF. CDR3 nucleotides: TGTGCCAGCAGTGAAGCGGTCTGGGTATCCGAGCAGTACTTC.

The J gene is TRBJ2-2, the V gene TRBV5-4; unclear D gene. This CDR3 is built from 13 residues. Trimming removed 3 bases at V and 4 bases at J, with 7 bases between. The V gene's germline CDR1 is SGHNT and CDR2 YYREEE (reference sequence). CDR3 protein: CASSWLRTGELFF. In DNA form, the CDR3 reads TGTGCCAGCAGCTGGCTCCGCACCGGGGAGCTGTTTTTT. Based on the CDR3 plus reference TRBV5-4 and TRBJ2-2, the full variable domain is ETGVTQSPTHLIKTRGQQVTLRCSSQSGHNTVSWYQQALGQGPQFIFQYYREEENGRGNFPPRFSGLQFPNYSSELNVNALELDDSALYLCASSWLRTGELFFGEGSRLTVL.

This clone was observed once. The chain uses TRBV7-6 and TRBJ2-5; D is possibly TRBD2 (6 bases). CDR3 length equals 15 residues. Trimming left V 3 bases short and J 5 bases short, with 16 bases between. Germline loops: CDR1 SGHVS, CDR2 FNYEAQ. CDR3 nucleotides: TGTGCCAGCAGCTTGTTTACGGGAGAACGGGAGACCCAGTACTTC. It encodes CASSLFTGERETQYF.

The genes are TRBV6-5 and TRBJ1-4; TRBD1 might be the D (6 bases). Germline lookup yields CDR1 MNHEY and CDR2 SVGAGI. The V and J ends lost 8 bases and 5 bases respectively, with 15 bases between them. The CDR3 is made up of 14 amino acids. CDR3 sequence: CASRVQGWNEKLFF. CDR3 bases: TGTGCCAGCCGGGTCCAGGGGTGGAATGAAAAACTGTTTTTT.

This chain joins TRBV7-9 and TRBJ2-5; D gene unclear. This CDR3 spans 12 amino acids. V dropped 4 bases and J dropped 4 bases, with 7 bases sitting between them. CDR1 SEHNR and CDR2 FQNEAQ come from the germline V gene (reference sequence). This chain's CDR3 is CASSYALETQYF. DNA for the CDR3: TGTGCCAGCAGCTACGCTCTAGAGACCCAGTACTTC.

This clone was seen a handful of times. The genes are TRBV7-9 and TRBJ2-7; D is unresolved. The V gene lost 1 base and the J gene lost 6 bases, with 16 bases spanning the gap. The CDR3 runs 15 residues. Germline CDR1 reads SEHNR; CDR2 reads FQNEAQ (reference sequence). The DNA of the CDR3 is TGTGCCAGCAGCTTAGTGGGGATGCCCCGAGTCGAGCAGTACTTC. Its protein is CASSLVGMPRVEQYF.

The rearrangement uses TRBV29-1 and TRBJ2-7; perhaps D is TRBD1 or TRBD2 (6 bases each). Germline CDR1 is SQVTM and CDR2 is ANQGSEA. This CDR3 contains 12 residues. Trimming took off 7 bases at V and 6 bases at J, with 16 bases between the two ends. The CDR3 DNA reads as TGCAGCGCCTTGTTGGGGGGCCGCGAGCAGTACTTC. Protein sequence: CSALLGGREQYF.

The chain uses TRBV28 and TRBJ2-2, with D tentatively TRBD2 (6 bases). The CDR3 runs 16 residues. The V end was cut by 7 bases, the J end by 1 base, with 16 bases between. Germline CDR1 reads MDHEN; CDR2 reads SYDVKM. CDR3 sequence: CASIHRGGLNTGELFF. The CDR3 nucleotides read TGTGCCAGCATTCACCGGGGAGGATTGAACACCGGGGAGCTGTTTTTT.

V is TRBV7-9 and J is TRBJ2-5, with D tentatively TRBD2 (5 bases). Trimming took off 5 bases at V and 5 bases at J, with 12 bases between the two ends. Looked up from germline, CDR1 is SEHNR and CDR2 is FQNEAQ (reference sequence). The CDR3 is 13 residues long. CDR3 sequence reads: CASSPNSVETQYF. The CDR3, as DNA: TGTGCCAGCAGCCCAAATAGCGTGGAGACCCAGTACTTC.

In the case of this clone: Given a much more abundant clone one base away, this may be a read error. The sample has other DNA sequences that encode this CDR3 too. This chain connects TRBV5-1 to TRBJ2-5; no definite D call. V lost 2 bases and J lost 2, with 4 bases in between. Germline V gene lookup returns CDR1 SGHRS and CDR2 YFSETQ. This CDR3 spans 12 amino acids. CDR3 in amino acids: CASSFAQETQYF. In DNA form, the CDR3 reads TGCGCCAGCAGCTTTGCGCAAGAGACCCAGTACTTC.

The CDR3 nucleotides are TGTGCCAGCAGCAACTACGAGCAGTACTTC. Its translation: CASSNYEQYF. V gene TRBV27 combines with J gene TRBJ2-7, with D unclear. The V end lost 6 bases, the J end lost 3 bases, and 3 bases lay between the germline ends. CDR3 length: 10 residues. Germline CDR1 is MNHEY and CDR2 is SMNVEV (reference sequence).

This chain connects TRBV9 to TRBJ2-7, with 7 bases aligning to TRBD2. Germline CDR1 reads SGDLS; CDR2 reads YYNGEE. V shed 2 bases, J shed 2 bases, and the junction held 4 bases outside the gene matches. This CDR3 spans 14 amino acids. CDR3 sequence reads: CASSVSSGAYEQYF. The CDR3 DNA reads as TGTGCCAGCAGCGTTTCTAGCGGCGCCTACGAGCAGTACTTC. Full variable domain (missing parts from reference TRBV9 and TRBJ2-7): DSGVTQTPKHLITATGQRVTLRCSPRSGDLSVYWYQQSLDQGLQFLIQYYNGEERAKGNILERFSAQQFPDLHSELNLSSLELGDSALYFCASSVSSGAYEQYFGPGTRLTVT.